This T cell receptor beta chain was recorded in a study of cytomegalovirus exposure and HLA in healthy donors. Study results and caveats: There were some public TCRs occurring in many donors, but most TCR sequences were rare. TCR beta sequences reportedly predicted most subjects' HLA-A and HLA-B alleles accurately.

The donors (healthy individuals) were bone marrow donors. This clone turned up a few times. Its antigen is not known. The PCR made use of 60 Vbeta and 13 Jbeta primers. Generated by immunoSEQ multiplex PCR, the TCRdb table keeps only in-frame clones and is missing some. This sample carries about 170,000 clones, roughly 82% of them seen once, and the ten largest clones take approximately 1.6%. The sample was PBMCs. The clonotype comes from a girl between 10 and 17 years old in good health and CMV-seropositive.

Written as DNA, the CDR3 is TGTGCCAGCACCGGAGCTAGCGGGAGTTCCTACGAGCAGTACTTC. This translates into CASTGASGSSYEQYF. The gene calls are TRBV6-1 and TRBJ2-7, with 10 bases fitting TRBD2. The CDR3 sequence is 15 residues long. The germline gives CDR1 MNHNS, CDR2 SASEGT. V shed 7 bases and J 1 base; nucleotides not matched to a gene: 7.